This passage covers 3 T cell receptor beta chains from one sample sequenced in a study of monozygotic twins with cystic fibrosis. Measured with immunoSEQ multiplex PCR; TCRdb has only the in-frame clones, and not every one. Of around 34,000 clones in the sample, roughly 66% were seen once. The source material was blood. Source of these receptors: a girl aged 5-17 years with cystic fibrosis.

The chain couples TRBV6-4 to TRBJ1-1; D not certain. Between the trimmed V and J ends, which lost 6 bases and 7 bases, there was a span of 15 bases. The CDR3 sequence is 13 residues long. The germline V gene has CDR1 MRHNA and CDR2 SNTAGT. The CDR3 region is CASSVSARGEAFF. The DNA of the CDR3 is TGTGCCAGCAGCGTATCAGCCCGGGGTGAAGCTTTCTTT.

V usage is TRBV30 and J usage is TRBJ1-2; D not certain. The length of the CDR3 is 14 residues. Germline V gene lookup returns CDR1 GTSNPN and CDR2 SVGIG (reference sequence). V lost 2 bases and J lost 6, with 16 bases in between. The CDR3 reads CAWSSGITQDGYTF. The CDR3 region has the DNA TGTGCCTGGAGTTCTGGGATTACCCAAGATGGCTACACCTTC.

This clone was seen a few times. The chain links TRBV7-9 to TRBJ1-5; D remains unclear. V dropped 3 bases and J dropped 3 bases, with 6 bases sitting between them. Germline V lookup: CDR1 SEHNR, CDR2 FQNEAQ (reference sequence). The CDR3 runs 13 residues. For the CDR3, the DNA is TGTGCCAGCAGCTTCGGTACCAATCAGCCCCAGCATTTT. Encoded protein: CASSFGTNQPQHF.